This T cell receptor beta chain was obtained from a study of T cell repertoires in cytomegalovirus infection. Overall study context: It was the public TCR beta signatures that indicated both CMV infection and matching HLA type.

MiXCR was run by TCRdb on the reads, yielding one entry per CDR3 protein. The sample gives 160,000 or so distinct CDR3 sequences, about 15% of which show up once; 15% to 20% is in the top ten. This clonotype has a handful of counts. Its specificity is unknown. This CDR3 has 14 residues. The germline gives CDR1 MDHEN, CDR2 SYDVKM. The V and J ends lost 3 bases and 5 bases respectively, with 14 bases between them. Points from the study as a whole: Cumulative frequency (of public TCR beta family members) identified carriers of CMV plus the relevant HLA. It was HLA-C-restricted CMV-specific TCR beta clonotypes that dominated the response ex vivo.

The clonotype originates from a human donor in good health (CMV status not recorded). Some clones in this sample may be carry-over from other donors' samples. The sample comprised CD8+ T cells from PBMCs. V gene TRBV28 combines with J gene TRBJ2-7, with D perhaps matching TRBD1 (5 bases). The DNA of the CDR3 is TGTGCCAGCAGTTTCGAGGCTGGGGCCAACGAGCAGTACTTC. It encodes CASSFEAGANEQYF. Supplemented by reference TRBV28 and TRBJ2-7, the full variable domain reads DVKVTQSSRYLVKRTGEKVFLECVQDMDHENMFWYRQDPGLGLRLIYFSYDVKMKEKGDIPEGYSVSREKKERFSLILESASTNQTSMYLCASSFEAGANEQYFGPGTRLTVT.